There are many counts of the clone carrying this T cell receptor (beta chain). The CDR3 sequence is 17 residues long. V dropped 1 base and J dropped 1 base, with 16 bases sitting between them. Germline lookup yields CDR1 LGHNA and CDR2 YSLEER. The data were obtained in a study of neurological immune-mediated disorders. The cDNA was synthesized by 5'RACE incorporating 10-nucleotide random UMIs. Each CDR3 protein is one row after TCRdb ran MiXCR on the 5' RACE reads. The sample gives about 21,000 distinct CDR3 sequences, around 6.2% of which show up once; 40% to 45% is in the top ten. The origin of this receptor is a man between 18 and 29 years old in good health. The rearrangement links TRBV4-3 to TRBJ1-2; D not certain. Sequencing was done on a sample of CD8+ T cells from blood. This chain's CDR3 is CASSQARLPGSNYGYTF. CDR3 coding DNA: TGCGCCAGCAGCCAAGCCCGCCTCCCGGGGAGTAACTATGGCTACACCTTC.